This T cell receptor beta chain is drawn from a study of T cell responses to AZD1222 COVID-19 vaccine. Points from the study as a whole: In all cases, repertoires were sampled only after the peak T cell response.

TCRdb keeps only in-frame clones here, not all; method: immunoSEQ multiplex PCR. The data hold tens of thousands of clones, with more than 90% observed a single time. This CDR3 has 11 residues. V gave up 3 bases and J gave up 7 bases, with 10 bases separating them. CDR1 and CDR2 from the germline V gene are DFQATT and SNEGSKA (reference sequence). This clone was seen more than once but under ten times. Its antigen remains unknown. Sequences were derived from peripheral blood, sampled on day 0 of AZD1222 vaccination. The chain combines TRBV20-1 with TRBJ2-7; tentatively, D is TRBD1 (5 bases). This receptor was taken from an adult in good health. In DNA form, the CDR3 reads TGCAGTGCTAGCGCAGGGCGAGAGCAGTACTTC. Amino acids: CSASAGREQYF.